The 8 T cell receptor beta chains below come from one sample, sequenced in a study of T cells in Graves' hyperthyroidism and ophthalmopathy. Authors of the study amplified TCR beta CDR3 regions from RNA transcripts. TCR CDR3 underwent first-round RT-PCR with the HTBI primer set. MiXCR, run by TCRdb on the multiplex PCR reads, gives a single entry per CDR3 protein. The sample yields around 480,000 distinct CDR3 sequences, roughly an eighth seen once. Sequenced material: blood. The receptors derive from a woman aged 18-29 years with Graves' hyperthyroidism.

This clonotype came up a few times. The chain carries TRBV27 and TRBJ2-1; 10 bases map to TRBD2. Germline CDR1 reads MNHEY; CDR2 reads SMNVEV (reference sequence). With V trimmed by 5 bases and J by 7 bases, 14 bases remained unmatched. This CDR3 spans 17 amino acids. The CDR3 coding sequence is TGTGCCAGCAGTCCCCGATTAGCGGGGGGCACGCCAAATGAGCAGTTCTTC. Encoded protein: CASSPRLAGGTPNEQFF.

This clonotype appeared many times. CDR3 sequence: CSASKRFDTYEQYF. In DNA, the CDR3 is TGCAGTGCTAGTAAACGTTTCGACACCTACGAGCAGTACTTC. V gene TRBV20-1 combines with J gene TRBJ2-7; unclear D gene. The CDR3 has 14 amino acids. V was pared by 3 bases and J by 2 bases, with 14 bases between. Germline values: CDR1 DFQATT, CDR2 SNEGSKA (reference sequence).

The CDR3 is CASNVQGVNTEAFF. The CDR3 DNA sequence: TGTGCCAGCAATGTACAGGGGGTGAACACTGAAGCTTTCTTT. This chain joins TRBV19 and TRBJ1-1, with 8 bases fitting TRBD1. This CDR3 region has 14 residues. Germline V lookup: CDR1 LNHDA, CDR2 SQIVND (reference sequence). Losses at the gene ends were 9 bases for V and 0 bases for J; bases not matched to a gene: 6.

Many counts were recorded for this clonotype. V is TRBV27 and J is TRBJ2-5; tentatively, D is TRBD1 or TRBD2 (5 bases each). CDR1 is MNHEY, CDR2 SMNVEV, per germline (reference sequence). Deletions cut 5 bases from V and 10 bases from J, with 11 bases between. CDR3 size: 11 residues. The CDR3 loop is CASSLGTIQYF. As DNA, the CDR3 is TGTGCCAGCAGTCTCGGGACGATCCAGTACTTC.

This clonotype has at least ten counts. The DNA for the CDR3 is TGTGCCAGCAGCTACCTGGATCTGATACGGCCCTACGAGCAGTACTTC. This sequence encodes CASSYLDLIRPYEQYF. The chain joins TRBV5-6 to TRBJ2-7; D unclear. Germline CDR1 reads SGHDT; CDR2 reads YYEEEE. CDR3 length equals 16 residues. With 3 bases removed from V and 2 bases from J, the gap between germline ends came to 18 bases.

This clonotype was detected ten times or more. This rearrangement joins TRBV6-1 to TRBJ1-2; maybe TRBD1 (5 bases). V lost 10 bases to trimming and J lost 4 bases, with 19 bases between them. Germline CDR1 MNHNS, CDR2 SASEGT. The CDR3 length is 14 residues. CDR3: CATLGAPFTYGYTF. CDR3 coding DNA: TGTGCCACTCTCGGGGCTCCGTTTACCTATGGCTACACCTTC.

This clonotype was counted between two and nine times. The V and J genes are TRBV9 and TRBJ2-3; D is perhaps TRBD2 (6 bases). Trimming took off 0 bases at V and 1 base at J, with 9 bases between the two ends. The germline V gene has CDR1 SGDLS and CDR2 YYNGEE. The CDR3 has 15 residues. CDR3 sequence: CASSVVEGGTDTQYF. CDR3 coding DNA: TGTGCCAGCAGCGTAGTGGAGGGAGGCACAGATACGCAGTATTTT.

This clonotype appeared many times. V and J are TRBV20-1 and TRBJ2-7; D uncertain. V gave up 0 bases and J gave up 6 bases, with 15 bases separating them. The CDR3 length is 14 residues. Germline CDR1 DFQATT, CDR2 SNEGSKA (reference sequence). This CDR3 is CSARDRAGDGEQYF. As DNA, the CDR3 is TGCAGTGCTAGAGATCGGGCAGGAGACGGCGAGCAGTACTTC.